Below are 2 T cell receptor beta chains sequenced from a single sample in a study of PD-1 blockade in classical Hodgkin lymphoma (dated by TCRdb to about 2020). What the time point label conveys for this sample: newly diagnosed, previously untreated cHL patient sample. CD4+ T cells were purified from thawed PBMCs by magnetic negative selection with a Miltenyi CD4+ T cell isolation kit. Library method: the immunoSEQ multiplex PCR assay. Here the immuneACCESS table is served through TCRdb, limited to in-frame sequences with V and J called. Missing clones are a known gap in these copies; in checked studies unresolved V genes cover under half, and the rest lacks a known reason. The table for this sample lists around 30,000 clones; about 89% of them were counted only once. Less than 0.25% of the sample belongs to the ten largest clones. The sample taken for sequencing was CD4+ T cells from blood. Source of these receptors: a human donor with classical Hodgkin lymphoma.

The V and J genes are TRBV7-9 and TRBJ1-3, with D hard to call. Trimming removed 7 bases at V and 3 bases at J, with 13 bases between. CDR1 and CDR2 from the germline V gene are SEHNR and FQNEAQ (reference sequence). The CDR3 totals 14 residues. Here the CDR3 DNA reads TGTGCCAGCACCCGTTCTGGGGATGGAAACACCATATATTTT. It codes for CASTRSGDGNTIYF.

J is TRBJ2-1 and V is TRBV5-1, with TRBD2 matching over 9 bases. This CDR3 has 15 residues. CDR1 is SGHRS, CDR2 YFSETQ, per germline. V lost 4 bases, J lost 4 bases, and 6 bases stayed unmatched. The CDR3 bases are TGCGCCAGCAGCCTGGGACTAGCAGGGTACAATGAGCAGTTCTTC. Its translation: CASSLGLAGYNEQFF.